Below, 9 T cell receptor beta chains from the same sample are listed, as sequenced in a study of T cells in Graves' hyperthyroidism and ophthalmopathy. RNA transcripts gave rise to amplified TCR beta CDR3 regions. HTBI primers were the set used in a first-round RT-PCR of the TCR CDR3. TCRdb passed the multiplex PCR reads through MiXCR, listing each CDR3 protein once. The sample lists roughly 380,000 distinct CDR3 sequences; roughly an eighth were seen once. Sequencing input: blood. These receptor sequences come from a woman younger than 35 with Graves' hyperthyroidism.

This clonotype was detected ten times or more. The genes are TRBV28 and TRBJ2-1; D is perhaps TRBD2 (5 bases). This CDR3 is built from 14 residues. The germline V and J ends were trimmed by 1 base and 10 bases, with 14 bases remaining between them. Germline V lookup: CDR1 MDHEN, CDR2 SYDVKM. The CDR3 bases are TGTGCCAGCAGTTTATCCCCGGACTCCGGAGAGCAGTTCTTC. Its translation is CASSLSPDSGEQFF.

This clonotype was found many times. V is TRBV7-2 and J is TRBJ2-2, with D perhaps TRBD1 (6 bases). The CDR3 consists of 16 residues. Germline assignment: CDR1 SGHTA and CDR2 FQGNSA. The germline V and J ends were trimmed by 0 bases and 2 bases, with 10 bases remaining between them. CDR3 loop: CASSLAGTPNTGELFF. The CDR3, as DNA: TGTGCCAGCAGCTTAGCCGGGACACCTAACACCGGGGAGCTGTTTTTT. Full variable domain (remainder filled in from reference TRBV7-2 and TRBJ2-2): GAGVSQSPSNKVTEKGKDVELRCDPISGHTALYWYRQSLGQGLEFLIYFQGNSAPDKSGLPSDRFSAERTGGSVSTLTIQRTQQEDSAVYLCASSLAGTPNTGELFFGEGSRLTVL.

CDR3 region: CASSLGQGYNSPLHF. CDR3 in DNA: TGTGCCAGCAGTCTAGGACAGGGGTATAATTCACCCCTCCACTTT. This sequence joins TRBV27 and TRBJ1-6; 9 nucleotides line up with TRBD1. There are 15 residues in the CDR3. Trimming removed 5 bases from V and 4 bases from J; junction bases left unmatched: 3. Per germline, CDR1 MNHEY and CDR2 SMNVEV (reference sequence).

This clonotype was picked up a small number of times. At one boundary the junction diverges from the germline segment, which might be a read error. The CDR3 loop reads CASIDRAIGGLFF. CDR3 sequence (DNA): TGTGCCAGCATCGACAGGGCAATCGGGGGGCTGTTTTTT. The chain links TRBV28 to TRBJ2-2; D is possibly TRBD1 (7 bases). The CDR3 has 13 residues. The germline V gene has CDR1 MDHEN and CDR2 SYDVKM.

This clonotype was seen many times. V gene TRBV5-1 combines with J gene TRBJ1-1, with D perhaps TRBD1 (5 bases). CDR3 length equals 16 residues. Germline CDR1 is SGHRS and CDR2 is YFSETQ. The germline V and J ends were trimmed by 4 bases and 4 bases, with 20 bases remaining between them. The chain's CDR3 is CASSHLWGSGTTEAFF. The CDR3 region has the DNA TGCGCCAGCAGCCACCTTTGGGGGTCGGGCACCACTGAAGCTTTCTTT.

This chain connects TRBV29-1 to TRBJ2-7, with D unresolved. Per the germline V gene, CDR1 is SQVTM and CDR2 is ANQGSEA. The CDR3 is made up of 13 amino acids. V shed 2 bases and J shed 2 bases, with 10 bases lying between them. The CDR3 region is CSVESGGTYEQYF. As DNA, the CDR3 is TGCAGCGTTGAATCGGGCGGCACCTACGAGCAGTACTTC.

The rearrangement uses TRBV5-6 and TRBJ2-6, with TRBD1 matching over 8 bases. This CDR3 is 13 amino acids long. Looked up from germline, CDR1 is SGHDT and CDR2 is YYEEEE. V shed 3 bases and J 13 bases; nucleotides not matched to a gene: 6. The CDR3 region is CASSSRGQYVLTF. The CDR3 bases are TGTGCCAGCAGCTCCAGGGGGCAATATGTCCTGACTTTC.

There are many counts of this clonotype. This chain joins TRBV28 and TRBJ2-3, with D uncertain. Germline values: CDR1 MDHEN, CDR2 SYDVKM. V dropped 5 bases and J dropped 7 bases, with 16 bases sitting between them. CDR3 size: 14 residues. CDR3: CASSVPGPPNTQYF. CDR3 in DNA: TGTGCCAGCAGTGTGCCGGGTCCCCCCAATACGCAGTATTTT.

The chain links TRBV29-1 to TRBJ2-7, with 7 bases fitting TRBD2. CDR3 length: 14 residues. V dropped 6 bases and J dropped 3; count of bases not matched to a gene: 11. The germline V gene has CDR1 SQVTM and CDR2 ANQGSEA. The CDR3 coding sequence is TGCAGCGTAGTTCCCAGCGGGAATTTCTACGAGCAGTACTTC. Protein: CSVVPSGNFYEQYF.